These 21 T cell receptor beta chains were sequenced from one sample in a study of OX40 agonist ivuxolimab in advanced cancers. TCRdb's copy holds only in-frame clones and misses some; the assay was immunoSEQ multiplex PCR. The sample consists of about 61,000 clones, about four fifths of them appearing once. Sequencing was performed on CD4+ or CD8+ T cells sorted from blood, taken in a trial of the OX40 agonist ivuxolimab. The source of these receptors is an adult with an advanced solid tumor such as melanoma, head and neck, liver or kidney cancer.

The chain employs TRBV6-4 and TRBJ2-3; D is ambiguous. The length of the CDR3 is 14 residues. Germline loops: CDR1 MRHNA, CDR2 SNTAGT. The V end was cut by 2 bases, the J end by 4 bases, with 10 bases between. The CDR3 DNA reads as TGTGCCAGCAGTGACGTGGCAGAGGCAGATACGCAGTATTTT. Protein product: CASSDVAEADTQYF.

This clone was found many times. V and J are TRBV11-3 and TRBJ2-1, with 11 bases that match TRBD2. Trimming at V came to 2 bases and at J to 10 bases, leaving 7 bases not matched to a gene. Germline V gene lookup returns CDR1 SGHNT and CDR2 YENEEA. The CDR3 sequence is 15 residues long. The CDR3 DNA is TGTGCCAGCAGCTTATTAGCGGGAGGGTCAGGAGAGCAGTTCTTC. Amino acid sequence: CASSLLAGGSGEQFF.

The CDR3 DNA sequence: TGTGCCACCGTAAGAGGGGAGAACACTGAAGCTTTCTTT. It is translated as CATVRGENTEAFF. The V gene is TRBV10-3, the J gene TRBJ1-1, with D perhaps TRBD1 (5 bases). CDR3 size: 13 residues. CDR1 and CDR2 from the germline V gene are ENHRY and SYGVKD. V lost 10 bases to trimming and J lost 1 base, with 13 bases between them.

This chain links TRBV19 with TRBJ2-7; D is unresolved. Trimming took 2 bases from V and 4 from J, leaving 15 bases between them. Looked up from germline, CDR1 is LNHDA and CDR2 is SQIVND (reference sequence). This CDR3 is 15 amino acids long. The CDR3 loop is CASSIQSQAQYEQYF. CDR3 DNA sequence: TGTGCCAGTAGTATACAGTCCCAGGCCCAATACGAGCAGTACTTC.

The rearrangement joins TRBV6-4 to TRBJ1-1; 9 bases map to TRBD1. Trimming at V came to 2 bases and at J to 3 bases, leaving 10 bases not matched to a gene. The CDR3 has 17 residues. Germline V gene lookup returns CDR1 MRHNA and CDR2 SNTAGT. In DNA form, the CDR3 reads TGTGCCAGCAGTGACCCCCTCCGGGACAGGGTCGACACTGAAGCTTTCTTT. This codes for CASSDPLRDRVDTEAFF.

This chain joins TRBV15 and TRBJ2-7; D call uncertain. Looked up from germline, CDR1 is LNHNV and CDR2 is YYDKDF (reference sequence). The germline V and J ends were trimmed by 0 bases and 3 bases, with 15 bases remaining between them. The CDR3 covers 16 residues. Here the CDR3 reads CATSRELDLSGYEQYF. CDR3 sequence (DNA): TGTGCCACCAGCAGAGAACTGGATCTATCGGGCTACGAGCAGTACTTC.

The CDR3 is CASSFLAVQETQYF. The CDR3, as DNA: TGTGCCAGCAGCTTCTTAGCGGTCCAAGAGACCCAGTACTTC. The chain couples TRBV5-6 to TRBJ2-5; D possibly corresponds to TRBD2 (6 bases). The CDR3 loop spans 14 amino acids. Looked up from germline, CDR1 is SGHDT and CDR2 is YYEEEE. V was shortened by 2 bases and J by 1 base, with 9 bases between the two germline ends. The full variable domain, completed using reference TRBV5-6 and TRBJ2-5, is DAGVTQSPTHLIKTRGQQVTLRCSPKSGHDTVSWYQQALGQGPQFIFQYYEEEERQRGNFPDRFSGHQFPNYSSELNVNALLLGDSALYLCASSFLAVQETQYFGPGTRLLVL.

There are a few counts of this clone. The J gene is TRBJ1-5, the V gene TRBV30; D unclear. The CDR3 is 13 amino acids. CDR1 is GTSNPN and CDR2 is SVGIG in the germline V gene (reference sequence). The V gene lost 0 bases and the J gene lost 1 base, with 4 bases spanning the gap. The CDR3 nucleotides are TGTGCCTGGAGTGTAGGGAGCAATCAGCCCCAGCATTTT. It yields the protein CAWSVGSNQPQHF.

The rearrangement links TRBV9 to TRBJ2-3; TRBD1 might be the D (6 bases). Germline-derived CDR1 and CDR2 are SGDLS and YYNGEE. The V and J ends lost 1 base and 3 bases respectively, with 6 bases between them. This CDR3 spans 13 amino acids. The CDR3 protein is CASSVQGTDTQYF. The CDR3 coding sequence is TGTGCCAGCAGCGTACAGGGGACAGATACGCAGTATTTT.

This chain connects TRBV11-2 to TRBJ2-7; a possible D gene is TRBD1 (7 bases). The CDR3 length is 18 residues. V lost 6 bases, J lost 3 bases, and 27 bases lay in between. Germline-derived CDR1 and CDR2 are SGHAT and FQNNGV. CDR3 sequence reads: CASSPTGRRRGQVYEQYF. CDR3 DNA sequence: TGTGCCAGCAGTCCCACTGGGAGGCGGCGTGGACAGGTCTACGAGCAGTACTTC.

The chain is built from TRBV7-3 and TRBJ2-7; D call uncertain. The ends were cut back, 3 bases at V and 2 bases at J, with 8 bases in the middle. CDR1 and CDR2 (germline): SGHTA, FQGTGA. CDR3 size: 13 residues. CDR3 nucleotide sequence: TGTGCCAGCAGCTTGGGTCTCGCCTACGAGCAGTACTTC. Encoded protein: CASSLGLAYEQYF.

The J gene is TRBJ1-1, the V gene TRBV6-5; possible D gene TRBD1, 5 bases. Trimming cost V 6 bases and J 8 bases, with 16 bases left between them. CDR1 and CDR2 from the germline V gene are MNHEY and SVGAGI. The CDR3 contains 13 residues. The CDR3, as DNA: TGTGCCAGCAGACCTTCCGCGGGGGTGGAAGCTTTCTTT. Its protein is CASRPSAGVEAFF.

The CDR3 sequence: CASSRGERESYGYTF. The DNA of the CDR3 is TGTGCCAGTAGCCGGGGGGAGAGGGAAAGCTATGGCTACACCTTC. The chain is built from TRBV19 and TRBJ1-2; D might be TRBD1 (5 bases). This CDR3 contains 15 residues. Germline assignment: CDR1 LNHDA and CDR2 SQIVND (reference sequence). The V end was cut by 6 bases, the J end by 4 bases, with 18 bases between.

The chain combines TRBV6-6 with TRBJ1-5, with D possibly matching TRBD1 (6 bases). V lost 4 bases and J 6 bases, leaving 16 bases between the germline ends. The CDR3 has 15 amino acids. Germline CDR1 and CDR2: MNHNY and SVGAGI (reference sequence). CDR3 bases: TGTGCCAGCAGTTCTGGCTTGGGGGGCCGTCAGCCCCAGCATTTT. This codes for CASSSGLGGRQPQHF.

A word on this clone: Sequence at one end of the junction differs from germline and may be a read error. The J gene is TRBJ1-5, the V gene TRBV6-5; D unresolved. The germline V gene encodes CDR1 MNHEY and CDR2 SVGAGI. The CDR3 covers 13 residues. This CDR3 reads CANSYSRQQPQHF. As DNA, the CDR3 is TGTGCCAACAGTTACTCGAGGCAACAGCCCCAGCATTTT.

The chain couples TRBV5-4 to TRBJ2-7, with TRBD1 identical over 8 bases. The CDR3 has 14 amino acids. V lost 5 bases and J lost 1; bases outside the gene matches: 5. The germline V gene has CDR1 SGHNT and CDR2 YYREEE (reference sequence). In nucleotides, the CDR3 is TGTGCCAGCAGACCCGGGACAGGTTCCTACGAGCAGTACTTC. It encodes CASRPGTGSYEQYF.

The rearrangement uses TRBV5-4 and TRBJ1-2; a weak D match, TRBD1 (5 bases). Germline assignment: CDR1 SGHNT and CDR2 YYREEE (reference sequence). Between the trimmed V and J ends, which lost 4 bases and 8 bases, there was a span of 18 bases. The CDR3 has 14 residues. The CDR3 bases are TGTGCCAGCAGCGGCCCGGGGGGGGAGGGAGGCTACACCTTC. Protein: CASSGPGGEGGYTF.

The V and J genes are TRBV9 and TRBJ1-1, with D tentatively TRBD1 (5 bases). The CDR3 length is 14 residues. Germline loops: CDR1 SGDLS, CDR2 YYNGEE. Trimming took off 0 bases at V and 11 bases at J, with 17 bases between the two ends. The CDR3 here is CASSVATEGSPAFF. The DNA for the CDR3 is TGTGCCAGCAGCGTAGCTACGGAGGGGAGCCCGGCTTTCTTT.

This clone was seen once. The V gene is TRBV11-2, the J gene TRBJ2-3; TRBD2 matches at 11 bases. This CDR3 is 16 amino acids long. Germline V gene sequence: CDR1 SGHAT, CDR2 FQNNGV. Trimming at V came to 4 bases and at J to 0 bases, leaving 3 bases not matched to a gene. The CDR3 is CASSSRTSGSTDTQYF. The CDR3 DNA reads as TGTGCCAGCAGCTCGAGGACTAGCGGGAGCACAGATACGCAGTATTTT.

V usage is TRBV5-1 and J usage is TRBJ2-7; tentatively, D is TRBD1 or TRBD2 (6 bases each). Trimming stripped 3 bases from V and 0 bases from J, with 13 bases between. Germline V gene data show CDR1 as SGHRS and CDR2 as YFSETQ. The CDR3 is made up of 15 amino acids. CDR3 nucleotide sequence: TGCGCCAGCAGCTGGGGGGCCGGGAGCTCCTACGAGCAGTACTTC. It is translated as CASSWGAGSSYEQYF.

The rearrangement uses TRBV27 and TRBJ2-7; 7 bases agree with TRBD2. This CDR3 contains 14 residues. V dropped 5 bases and J dropped 4; count of bases not matched to a gene: 8. Germline V lookup: CDR1 MNHEY, CDR2 SMNVEV (reference sequence). The CDR3 loop reads CASSKAGSVYEQYF. The DNA of the CDR3 is TGTGCCAGCAGTAAAGCGGGAAGTGTTTACGAGCAGTACTTC.